This T cell receptor (beta chain) was found in a study of blood T cell repertoires in COVID-19. Study at large: From T cells, B-cell-depleted T cells, or PBMCs came the material, which was cDNA or gDNA.

As processed by the authors: Amplification of reference gene primers was used by the study to estimate nucleated cell counts. Repertoires were generated with immunoSEQ multiplex PCR, while TCRdb's copy carries only in-frame clones and drops some. V, J and clone size are taken as reported in that table, and D and trimming were inferred from the DNA itself. This sample has over 200,000 clones, with 86% found just once. In germline, CDR1 is SGHAT, CDR2 FQNNGV. The CDR3 extends over 15 amino acids. V trimming: 2 bases; J trimming: 3 bases; junction bases outside the gene matches: 5. Material for sequencing was peripheral blood. The chain is built from TRBV11-2 and TRBJ2-7; 9 positions agree with TRBD2. This clonotype was obtained from a woman aged 25-40 years who had recovered from COVID-19. The CDR3 nucleotides are TGTGCCAGCAGCTTACTGCGGGGGGGCCTCTACGAGCAGTACTTC. The encoded protein is CASSLLRGGLYEQYF.